This T cell receptor (beta chain) was retrieved from a study of blood T cell repertoires in COVID-19. In the authors' methods: Estimation of nucleated cell counts relied on the amplification of reference gene primers. Assay: immunoSEQ multiplex PCR; the TCRdb copy retains only in-frame clones and omits some. V and J calls and clone size are those listed in that table; D and trimming were worked out from the DNA. The profile shows 140,000 or so clones, about 88% of them singletons. This clonotype was obtained from a human donor in a cohort sampled during active COVID-19. The sequenced material came from peripheral blood.

The CDR3: CASSPLGYEQYF. CDR3 DNA: TGTGCCAGCAGCCCCCTAGGTTACGAGCAGTACTTC. The rearrangement joins TRBV28 to TRBJ2-7, with unresolved D. Germline V lookup: CDR1 MDHEN, CDR2 SYDVKM. V gave up 6 bases and J gave up 4 bases, with 10 bases separating them. The CDR3 runs 12 residues.